This T cell receptor delta chain appears in the sequencing data of a study of Vδ1+ human thymocytes. Study-wide results and caveats: In the thymus, TRG and TRD repertoires looked highly polyclonal with Gaussian CDR3 lengths.

This clone was found a few times. The antigen is unknown. CDR1 and CDR2 (germline): TSWWSYY, QGS. CDR3 length equals 20 residues. With V trimmed by 1 base and J by 6 bases, 23 bases remained unmatched. The template was reverse-transcribed extracted RNA. Multiplex PCR used pooled V-gene forward primers and a constant-region reverse primer to amplify CDR3s. TCRdb reprocessed the multiplex PCR reads through CATT. The sample has tens of thousands of delta-chain clones, 25% to 30% seen once. Sequenced sample: Vdelta1+ gamma-delta thymocytes from the thymus. Specified subset: FACS-sorted CD3+ TCRalphabeta- TCRVdelta1+ TCRVdelta2- thymocytes. This chain connects TRDV1 to TRDJ1; 7 nucleotides line up with TRDD2. The receptor's source is a boy in the first two years of life who had congenital heart surgery. CDR3 region: CALGEPYPISYRSGRNKLIF. For the CDR3, the DNA is TGTGCTCTTGGGGAACCGTACCCCATTTCCTACCGGTCTGGGCGGAATAAACTCATCTTT.